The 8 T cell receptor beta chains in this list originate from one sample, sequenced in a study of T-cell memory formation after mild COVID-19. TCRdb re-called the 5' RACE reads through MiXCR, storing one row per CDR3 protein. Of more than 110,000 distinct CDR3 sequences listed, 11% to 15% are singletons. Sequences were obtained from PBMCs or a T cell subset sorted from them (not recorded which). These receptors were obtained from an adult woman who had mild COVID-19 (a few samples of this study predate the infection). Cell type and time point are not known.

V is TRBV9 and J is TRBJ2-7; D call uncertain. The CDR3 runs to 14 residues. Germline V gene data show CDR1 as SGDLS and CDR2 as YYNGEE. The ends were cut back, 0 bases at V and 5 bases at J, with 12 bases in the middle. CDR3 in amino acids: CASSVVGLADEQYF. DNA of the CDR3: TGTGCCAGCAGCGTAGTAGGGTTGGCAGACGAGCAGTACTTC.

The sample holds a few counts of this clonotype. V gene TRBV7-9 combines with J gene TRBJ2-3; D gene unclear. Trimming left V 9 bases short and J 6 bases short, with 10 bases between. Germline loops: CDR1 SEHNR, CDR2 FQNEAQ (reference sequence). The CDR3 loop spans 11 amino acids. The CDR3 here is CASKGWDTQYF. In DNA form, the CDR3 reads TGTGCCAGTAAAGGGTGGGATACGCAGTATTTT.

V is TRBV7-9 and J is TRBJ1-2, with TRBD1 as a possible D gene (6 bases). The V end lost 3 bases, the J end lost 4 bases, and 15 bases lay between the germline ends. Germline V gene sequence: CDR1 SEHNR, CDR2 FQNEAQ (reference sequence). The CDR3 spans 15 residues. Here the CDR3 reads CASSFPRTESYGYTF. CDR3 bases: TGTGCCAGCAGCTTCCCCCGGACAGAGAGCTATGGCTACACCTTC.

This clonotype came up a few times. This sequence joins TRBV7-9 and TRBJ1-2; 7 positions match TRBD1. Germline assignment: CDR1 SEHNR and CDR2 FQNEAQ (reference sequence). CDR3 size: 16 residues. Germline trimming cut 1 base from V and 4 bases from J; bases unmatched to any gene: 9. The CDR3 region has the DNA TGTGCCAGCAGCTTAGTCCCAGGGGGTCGGAGCTATGGCTACACCTTC. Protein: CASSLVPGGRSYGYTF. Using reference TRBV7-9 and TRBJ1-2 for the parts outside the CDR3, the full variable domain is DTGVSQNPRHKITKRGQNVTFRCDPISEHNRLYWYRQTLGQGPEFLTYFQNEAQLEKSRLLSDRFSAERPKGSFSTLEIQRTEQGDSAMYLCASSLVPGGRSYGYTFGSGTRLTVV.

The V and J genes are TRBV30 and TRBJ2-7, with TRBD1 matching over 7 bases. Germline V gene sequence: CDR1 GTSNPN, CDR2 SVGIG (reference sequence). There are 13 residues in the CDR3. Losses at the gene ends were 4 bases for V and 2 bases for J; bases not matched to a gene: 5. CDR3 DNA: TGTGCCTGGACAGAGGGGGCACCCTACGAGCAGTACTTC. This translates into CAWTEGAPYEQYF.

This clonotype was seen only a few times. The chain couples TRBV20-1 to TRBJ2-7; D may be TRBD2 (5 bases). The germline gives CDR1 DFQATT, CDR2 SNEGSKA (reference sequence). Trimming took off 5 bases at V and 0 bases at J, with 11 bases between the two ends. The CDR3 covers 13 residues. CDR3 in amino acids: CSALARDSYEQYF. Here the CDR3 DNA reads TGCAGTGCTTTAGCGAGAGACTCCTACGAGCAGTACTTC.

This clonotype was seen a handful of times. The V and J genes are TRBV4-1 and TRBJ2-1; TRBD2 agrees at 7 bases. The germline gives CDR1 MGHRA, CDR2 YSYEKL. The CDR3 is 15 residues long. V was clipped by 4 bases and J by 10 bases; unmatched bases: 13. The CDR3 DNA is TGCGCCAGCAGCCCCTGGAGTGGACTAGTTGGGGAGCAGTTCTTC. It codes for CASSPWSGLVGEQFF.

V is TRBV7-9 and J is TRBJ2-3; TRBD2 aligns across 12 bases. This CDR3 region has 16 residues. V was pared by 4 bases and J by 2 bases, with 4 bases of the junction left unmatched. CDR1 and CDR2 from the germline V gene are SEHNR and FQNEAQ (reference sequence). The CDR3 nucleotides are TGTGCCAGCAGCTACGGACTAGCGGGGTTCACAGATACGCAGTATTTT. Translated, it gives CASSYGLAGFTDTQYF. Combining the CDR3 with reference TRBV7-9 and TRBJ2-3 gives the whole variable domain DTGVSQNPRHKITKRGQNVTFRCDPISEHNRLYWYRQTLGQGPEFLTYFQNEAQLEKSRLLSDRFSAERPKGSFSTLEIQRTEQGDSAMYLCASSYGLAGFTDTQYFGPGTRLTVL.